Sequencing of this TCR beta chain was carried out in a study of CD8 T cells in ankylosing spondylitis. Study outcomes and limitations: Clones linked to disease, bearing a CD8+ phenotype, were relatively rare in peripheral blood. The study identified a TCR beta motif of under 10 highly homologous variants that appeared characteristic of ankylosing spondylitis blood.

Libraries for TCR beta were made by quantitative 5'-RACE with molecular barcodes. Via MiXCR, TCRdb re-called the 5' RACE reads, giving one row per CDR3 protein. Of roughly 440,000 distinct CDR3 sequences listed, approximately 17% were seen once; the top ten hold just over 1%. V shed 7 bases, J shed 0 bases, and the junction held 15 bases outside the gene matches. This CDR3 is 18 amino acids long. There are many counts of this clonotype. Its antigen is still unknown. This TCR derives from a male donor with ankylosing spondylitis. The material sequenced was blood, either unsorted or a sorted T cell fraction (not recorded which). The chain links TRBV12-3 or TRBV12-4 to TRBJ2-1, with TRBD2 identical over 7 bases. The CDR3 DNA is TGTGCCAGCACCTTCACGGCGACTAGCCCCAGCTCCTACAATGAGCAGTTCTTC. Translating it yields CASTFTATSPSSYNEQFF.